This T cell receptor (beta chain) is drawn from a study of naive and memory T cell subsets (dated by TCRdb to about 2017). Broadly, across the study: The study applied an open-source, UMI-based TCR alpha and beta sequencing pipeline to sorted naive and memory peripheral blood T cell subsets. RNA was DNase-treated and reverse transcribed with TCR constant-region primers, mostly using SuperScript III. IgG serology results and the functional CMV T cell responses were in complete agreement. Paper-wide results and their limitations: Gini index rose and Shannon and inverse Simpson diversity fell from naive through CM, EM and EMRA in both CD4 and CD8 cells. The repertoire findings for the naive and memory subsets could not be validated against a ground truth, as none was available. RNA-based TCR counts may be affected by expression changes linked to T cell activation and differentiation. A few larger clonotypes were present in naive repertoires, especially CD8 naive repertoires, and these clonotypes were possibly memory cells re-expressing CD45RA. Clonotypes were defined as single alpha or beta chain sequences, not paired alpha/beta receptors. After error correction, over 90% of naive TCR sequences appeared only once, giving much steeper abundance distributions than memory subsets. TCR abundance followed a power law with an exponent that was different for naive and memory subsets but consistent across the three individuals.

Reading from cysteine to phenylalanine, the CDR3 counts 13 amino acids. The CDR3 DNA has 39 bases and is translated from base 1. The V end loses 6 bases and the J end loses 1 base, and a stretch of 11 bases separates them. Taken from the germline V gene, the CDR1 and CDR2 loops are SGHDT and YYEEEE. A word on this clonotype: The antigen this receptor binds is unknown. Per-nucleotide qualities are absent, and no much larger clonotype sits a single base away.

The protocol used for the library was UMI-ligation and nested PCR. To cover both TRBC1 and TRBC2, the beta constant-region primer consisted of an equimolar mix of two oligonucleotides. The ligated cDNA went through four rounds of PCR with nested alpha and beta constant-region primers together with the SP2 primer. T4 RNA ligase 1 ligated a single-stranded oligonucleotide carrying the SP2 primer and a 12-nucleotide UMI to the cDNA 3' end. The ligation reaction was incubated at 16°C for roughly 19-24 hours. To avoid over-amplification, PCR2 was usually performed as a SYBR Green qPCR and halted once a predetermined threshold was reached. Apart from the first purification, every purification step used Agencourt AMPure XP magnetic beads. Libraries were quantified by Qubit and checked on a TapeStation, where a main peak was expected near 650 bp. Sequencing of the pooled libraries was done on an Illumina MiSeq using v2 2x251 paired-end kits, which typically yielded roughly 0.95-2.3 million reads per sample. Libraries were pooled at 4 nM per sample, and 5-7% PhiX was added to improve cluster recognition. The authors' pipeline ran thus. Using tag matching that tolerated one base-pair mismatch, Decombinator assigned V and J genes to FASTQ reads that had been processed by Demultiplexor. By using UMIs, Collapsinator corrected both sequencing errors and the frequency errors caused by PCR heterogeneity. CDR3Translator translated TCRs and extracted CDR3s from the conserved cysteine to the FGXG phenylalanine, flagging non-productive sequences. Gini, Shannon entropy and inverse Simpson indices were computed after subsampling the repertoires to the same number of UMI-defined TCRs. Within the linear range, a power law was fitted to clonotype abundance distributions using maximum likelihood. Similar UMI counts, unique TCR numbers and clonal distributions were obtained with the pipeline and with MIGEC on one naive CD8 sample. One analysis removed from the naive repertoire any naive TCRs that were also found in any memory subset from the same donor. A set of under 8,500 CMV-associated CDR3 sequences, compiled from VDJdb and a published dataset, was used to search the repertoires. TCRdb trimmed the raw reads at Q25, called clones with MiXCR and kept productive beta chains. CDR3 protein duplicates are merged, each entry listing the most common genes and DNA. The authors' filters were not applied to this entry. In this sample the table shows about 150,000 distinct CDR3 sequences, 22% of which occur a single time. Of the sample, about 0.11% falls within the top ten clones.

TCR alpha and beta chain libraries were amplified separately from the second PCR step onward. To determine each donor's CMV status, fresh PBMCs were stimulated overnight with CMV viral lysate, and IFNgamma production from CD4+ T cells was then assessed. Miltenyi beads were used first to positively select CD4 T cells, and CD8 T cells were then positively selected from the CD4-negative fraction. After staining for CD3, CD4, CD8, CD45RA, CD27 and a live/dead dye, cells were sorted on a BD Aria II into four subsets based on CD45RA and CD27. A few healthy volunteers provided blood, and each donor's sample was split into CD4 and CD8 T cells and then further divided into four differentiation subsets. About 120 ml of peripheral blood was drawn per donor, and PBMC were isolated by Ficoll-Paque PLUS density-gradient centrifugation. Sorted cells were lysed in RLT buffer, and RNA was extracted with a Qiagen RNeasy kit and stored at -80°C.

The sample was naive CD4+ T cells from blood. What this sample's cell subset or site label stands for: naive T cells, CD45RA high CD27+. The chain was built from TRBV5-6 and TRBJ2-7, and TRBD2 may be the D gene, going by 5 matching bases. This TCR was sampled from a human donor in good health. The DNA is as follows: TGTGCCAGCATCTCGGGGATTTCCTACGAGCAGTACTTC. Its amino acids are CASISGISYEQYF.